The entry that follows covers one T cell receptor beta chain sequence. Its target is not known. A read error may be the cause here, since a much bigger clone is one base away. The CDR3 sequence is 14 residues long. Germline loops: CDR1 SGDLS, CDR2 YYNGEE. The sample belongs to a study of molecular identifiers for immune sequencing clone quantification. For the study at large: Replicates involved a five-way split of RNA from around 20,000 or 99,000 naive CD8 cells, with sequencing of four.

TCRdb re-called the PCR reads with MiXCR, one entry per CDR3 protein. The sample lists over 600,000 distinct CDR3 sequences; 20% were seen once. Overall study findings and caveats: In CMV-specific effectors, clones above 20 copies held over 97% of molecules; naive, under 1%. Underestimated sizes of highly expanded clones could result from identical TCR molecules that share a barcode.

Sorted inputs of 20,000 to 1,000,000 cells, with 10%, 30% or 50% RNA, yielded naive CD8 libraries. J is TRBJ2-3 and V is TRBV9; 8 nucleotides match TRBD1. Source material: naive CD8+ T cells from blood, with Jurkat cell RNA spiked in. Subset indicated: FACS-sorted CD8+CD4-CCR7+CD45RA+ naive T cells. This TCR was sampled from a human donor in good health. Some libraries in this study had Jurkat cell RNA spiked in. The CDR3 DNA reads as TGTGCCAGCAGTGGGGACAGGAACACAGATACGCAGTGTTTT. As protein: CASSGDRNTDTQCF.